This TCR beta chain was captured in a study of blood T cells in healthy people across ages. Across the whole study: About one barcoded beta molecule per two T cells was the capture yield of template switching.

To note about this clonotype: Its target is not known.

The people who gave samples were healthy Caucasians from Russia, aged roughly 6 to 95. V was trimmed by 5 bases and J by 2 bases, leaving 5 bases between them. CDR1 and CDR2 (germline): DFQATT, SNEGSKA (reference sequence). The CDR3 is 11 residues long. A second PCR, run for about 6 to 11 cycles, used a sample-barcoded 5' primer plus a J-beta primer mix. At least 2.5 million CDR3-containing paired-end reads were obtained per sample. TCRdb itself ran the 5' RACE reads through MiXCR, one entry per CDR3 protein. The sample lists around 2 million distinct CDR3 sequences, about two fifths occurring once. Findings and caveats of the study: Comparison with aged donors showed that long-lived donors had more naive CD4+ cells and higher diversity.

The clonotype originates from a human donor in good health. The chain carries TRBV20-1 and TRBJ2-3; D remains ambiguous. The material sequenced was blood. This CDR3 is CSAPYTDTQYF. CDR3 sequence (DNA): TGCAGTGCTCCTTACACAGATACGCAGTATTTT.